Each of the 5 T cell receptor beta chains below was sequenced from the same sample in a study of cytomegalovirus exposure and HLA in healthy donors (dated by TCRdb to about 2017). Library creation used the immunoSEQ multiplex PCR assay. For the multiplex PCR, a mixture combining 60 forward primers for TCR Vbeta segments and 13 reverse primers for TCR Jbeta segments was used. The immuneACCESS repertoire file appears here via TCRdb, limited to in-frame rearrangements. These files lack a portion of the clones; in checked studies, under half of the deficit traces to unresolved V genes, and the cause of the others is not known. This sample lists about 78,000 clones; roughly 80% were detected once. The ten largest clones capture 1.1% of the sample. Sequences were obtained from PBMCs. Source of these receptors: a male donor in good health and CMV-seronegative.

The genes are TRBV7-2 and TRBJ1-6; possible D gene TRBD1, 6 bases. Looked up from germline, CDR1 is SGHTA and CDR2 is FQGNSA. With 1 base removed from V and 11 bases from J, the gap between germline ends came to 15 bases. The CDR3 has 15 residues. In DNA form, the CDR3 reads TGTGCCAGCAGCTTAGGGGCAGGGGTTTATCCACCCCTCCACTTT. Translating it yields CASSLGAGVYPPLHF.

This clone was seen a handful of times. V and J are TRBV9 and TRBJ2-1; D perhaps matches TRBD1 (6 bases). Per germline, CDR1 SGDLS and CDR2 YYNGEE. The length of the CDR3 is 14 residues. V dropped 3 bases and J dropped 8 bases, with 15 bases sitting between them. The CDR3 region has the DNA TGTGCCAGCAGCGCCCAGTGGGGGCGGGATGAGCAGTTCTTC. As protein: CASSAQWGRDEQFF.

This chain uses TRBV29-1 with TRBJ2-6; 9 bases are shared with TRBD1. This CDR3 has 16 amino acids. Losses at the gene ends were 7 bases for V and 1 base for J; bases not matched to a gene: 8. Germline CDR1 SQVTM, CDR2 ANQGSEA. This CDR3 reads CSAMTGGFSGANVLTF. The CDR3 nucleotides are TGCAGCGCAATGACAGGGGGTTTTTCTGGGGCCAACGTCCTGACTTTC.

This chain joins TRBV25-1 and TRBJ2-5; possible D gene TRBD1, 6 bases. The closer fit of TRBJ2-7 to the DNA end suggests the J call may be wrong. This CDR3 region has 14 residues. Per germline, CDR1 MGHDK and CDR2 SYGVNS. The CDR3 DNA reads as TGTGCCAGCAAAGACAGGTCGGGCGGCTACGAGCAGTACTTC. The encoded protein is CASKDRSGGYEQYF.

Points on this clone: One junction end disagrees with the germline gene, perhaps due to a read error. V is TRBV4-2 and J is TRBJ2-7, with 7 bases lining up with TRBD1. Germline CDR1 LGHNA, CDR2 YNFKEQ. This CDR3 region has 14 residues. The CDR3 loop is CAGSQASLGTAQYF. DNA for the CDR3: TGTGCCGGCAGCCAAGCCTCCCTCGGGACAGCGCAGTACTTC.